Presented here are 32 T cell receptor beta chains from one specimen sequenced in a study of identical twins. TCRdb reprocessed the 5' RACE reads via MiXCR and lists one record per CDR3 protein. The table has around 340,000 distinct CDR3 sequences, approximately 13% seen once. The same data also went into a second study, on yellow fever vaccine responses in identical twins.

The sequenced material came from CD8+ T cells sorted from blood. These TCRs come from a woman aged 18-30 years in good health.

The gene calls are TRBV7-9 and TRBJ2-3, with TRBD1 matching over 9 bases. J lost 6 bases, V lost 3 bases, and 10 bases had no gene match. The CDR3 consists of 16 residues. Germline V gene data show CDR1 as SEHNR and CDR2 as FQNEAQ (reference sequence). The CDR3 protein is CASSFVGTGSLDTQYF. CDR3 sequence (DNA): TGTGCCAGCAGCTTCGTGGGGACAGGGAGCTTGGATACGCAGTATTTT.

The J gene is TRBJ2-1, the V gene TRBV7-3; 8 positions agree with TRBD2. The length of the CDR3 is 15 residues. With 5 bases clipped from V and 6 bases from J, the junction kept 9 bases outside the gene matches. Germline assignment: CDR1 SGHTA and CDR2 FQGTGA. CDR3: CASSPRESGSNEQFF. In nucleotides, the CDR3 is TGTGCCAGCAGCCCCCGGGAGAGCGGGAGCAATGAGCAGTTCTTC.

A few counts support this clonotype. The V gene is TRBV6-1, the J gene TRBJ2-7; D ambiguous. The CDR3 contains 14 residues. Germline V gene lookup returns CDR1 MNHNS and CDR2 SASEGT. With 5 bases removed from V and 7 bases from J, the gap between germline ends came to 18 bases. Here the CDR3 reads CASSRTPSRLEQYV. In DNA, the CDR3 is TGTGCCAGCAGTCGCACCCCAAGCCGTCTGGAGCAGTACGTC.

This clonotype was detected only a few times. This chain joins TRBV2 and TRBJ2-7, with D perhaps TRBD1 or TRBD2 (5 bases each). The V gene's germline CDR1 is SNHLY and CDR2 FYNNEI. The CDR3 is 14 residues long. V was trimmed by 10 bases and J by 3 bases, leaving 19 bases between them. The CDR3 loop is CATWGSRGDYEQYF. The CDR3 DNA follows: TGTGCCACCTGGGGGTCCCGAGGCGACTACGAGCAGTACTTC.

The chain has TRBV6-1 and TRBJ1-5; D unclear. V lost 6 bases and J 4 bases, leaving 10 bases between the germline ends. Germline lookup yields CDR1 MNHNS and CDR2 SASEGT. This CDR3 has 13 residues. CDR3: CASRRVGNQPQHF. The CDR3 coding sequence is TGTGCCAGCAGAAGGGTAGGTAATCAGCCCCAGCATTTT.

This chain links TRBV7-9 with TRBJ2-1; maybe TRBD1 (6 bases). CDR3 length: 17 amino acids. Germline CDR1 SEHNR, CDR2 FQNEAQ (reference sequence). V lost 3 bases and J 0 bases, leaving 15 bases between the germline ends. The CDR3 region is CASSFFTGTSSYNEQFF. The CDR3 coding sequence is TGTGCCAGCAGCTTTTTTACGGGGACAAGCTCCTACAATGAGCAGTTCTTC.

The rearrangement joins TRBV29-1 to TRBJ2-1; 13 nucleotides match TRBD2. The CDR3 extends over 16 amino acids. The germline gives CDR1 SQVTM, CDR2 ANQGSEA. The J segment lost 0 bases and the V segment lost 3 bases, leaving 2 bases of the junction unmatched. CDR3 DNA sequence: TGCAGCGTTGACGGACTAGCGGGAGTCTCCTACAATGAGCAGTTCTTC. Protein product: CSVDGLAGVSYNEQFF.

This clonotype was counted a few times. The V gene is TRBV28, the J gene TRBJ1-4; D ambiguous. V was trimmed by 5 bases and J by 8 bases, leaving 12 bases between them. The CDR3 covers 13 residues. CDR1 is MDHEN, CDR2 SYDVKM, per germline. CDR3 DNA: TGTGCCAGCAGTATTGACGGAGGAGAAAAACTGTTTTTT. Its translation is CASSIDGGEKLFF.

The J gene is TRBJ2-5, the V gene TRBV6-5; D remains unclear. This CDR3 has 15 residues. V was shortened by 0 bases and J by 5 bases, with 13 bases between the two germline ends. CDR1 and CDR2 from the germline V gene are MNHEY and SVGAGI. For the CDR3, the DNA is TGTGCCAGCAGTTACTCTGTTGTAGGGCGGGAGACCCAGTACTTC. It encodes CASSYSVVGRETQYF.

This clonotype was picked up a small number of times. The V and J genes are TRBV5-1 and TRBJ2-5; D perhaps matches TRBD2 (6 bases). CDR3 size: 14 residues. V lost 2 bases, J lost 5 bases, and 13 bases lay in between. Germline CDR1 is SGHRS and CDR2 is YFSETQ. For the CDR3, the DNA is TGCGCCAGCAGCTTTACTAGCTTGATGGAGACCCAGTACTTC. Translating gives CASSFTSLMETQYF.

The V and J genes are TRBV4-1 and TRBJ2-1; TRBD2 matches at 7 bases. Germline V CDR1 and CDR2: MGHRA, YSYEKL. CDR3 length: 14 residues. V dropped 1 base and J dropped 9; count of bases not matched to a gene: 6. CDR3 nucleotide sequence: TGCGCCAGCAGCCAAGTCTCTGGCGGGGGTGAGCAGTTCTTC. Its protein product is CASSQVSGGGEQFF.

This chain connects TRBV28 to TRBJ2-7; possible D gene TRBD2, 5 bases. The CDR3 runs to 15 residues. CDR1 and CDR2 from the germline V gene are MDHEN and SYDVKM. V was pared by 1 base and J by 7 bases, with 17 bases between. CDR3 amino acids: CASSLLSSPVGEQYF. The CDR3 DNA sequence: TGTGCCAGCAGTTTATTGTCTAGCCCGGTGGGAGAGCAGTACTTC.

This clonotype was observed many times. This CDR3 is CSAHTGGWNQPQHF. The CDR3 DNA is TGCAGTGCCCATACAGGGGGCTGGAATCAGCCCCAGCATTTT. The chain carries TRBV20-1 and TRBJ1-5; 9 bases are shared with TRBD1. Germline CDR1 reads DFQATT; CDR2 reads SNEGSKA (reference sequence). V was pared by 6 bases and J by 4 bases, with 7 bases of the junction left unmatched. There are 14 residues in the CDR3.

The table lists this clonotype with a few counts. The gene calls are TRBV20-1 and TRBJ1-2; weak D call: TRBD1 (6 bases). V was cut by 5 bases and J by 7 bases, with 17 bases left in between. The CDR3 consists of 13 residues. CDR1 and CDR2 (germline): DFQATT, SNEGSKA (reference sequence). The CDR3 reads CSAPGGGAGGYTF. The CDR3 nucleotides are TGCAGTGCTCCCGGAGGGGGGGCGGGTGGCTACACCTTC.

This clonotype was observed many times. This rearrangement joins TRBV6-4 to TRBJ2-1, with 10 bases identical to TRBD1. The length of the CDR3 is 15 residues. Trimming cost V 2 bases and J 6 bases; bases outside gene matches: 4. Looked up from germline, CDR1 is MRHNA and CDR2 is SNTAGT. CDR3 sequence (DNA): TGTGCCAGCAGTGACGGGACAGGGGATGGCAATGAGCAGTTCTTC. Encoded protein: CASSDGTGDGNEQFF.

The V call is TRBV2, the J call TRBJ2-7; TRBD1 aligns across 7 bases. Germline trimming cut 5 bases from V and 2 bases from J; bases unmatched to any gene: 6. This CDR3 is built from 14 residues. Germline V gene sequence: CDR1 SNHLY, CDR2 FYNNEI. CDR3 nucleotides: TGTGCCAGCAGTTACCGGGACAGAGCCTACGAGCAGTACTTC. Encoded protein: CASSYRDRAYEQYF.

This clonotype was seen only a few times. Here the CDR3 reads CASGDLNLSEQYF. CDR3 sequence (DNA): TGTGCCAGCGGGGACCTCAACCTCTCCGAGCAGTACTTC. The genes are TRBV9 and TRBJ2-7; either TRBD1 or TRBD2 may supply D (5 bases each). Trimming pared 7 bases from V and 6 bases from J, leaving 17 bases between. Germline CDR1 is SGDLS and CDR2 is YYNGEE. CDR3 length: 13 residues.

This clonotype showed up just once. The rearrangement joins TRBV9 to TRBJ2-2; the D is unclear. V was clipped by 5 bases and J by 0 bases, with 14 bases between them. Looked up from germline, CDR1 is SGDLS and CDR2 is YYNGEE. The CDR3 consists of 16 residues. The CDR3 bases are TGTGCCAGCAGTCGACGACTGGAACCGAACACCGGGGAGCTGTTTTTT. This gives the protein CASSRRLEPNTGELFF.

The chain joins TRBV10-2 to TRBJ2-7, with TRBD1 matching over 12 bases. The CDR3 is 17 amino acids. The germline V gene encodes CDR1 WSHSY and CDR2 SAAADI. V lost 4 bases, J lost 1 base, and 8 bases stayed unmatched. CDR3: CASSGGQGANRSYEQYV. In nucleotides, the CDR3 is TGCGCCAGCAGTGGGGGACAGGGGGCGAACAGATCCTACGAGCAGTACGTC.

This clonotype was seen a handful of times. Written as DNA, the CDR3 is TGTGCCAGCAGCCCAACGTCACAGGGGGCGCACAATGAGCAGTTCTTC. It codes for CASSPTSQGAHNEQFF. The V gene is TRBV7-9, the J gene TRBJ2-1, with 9 bases matching TRBD1. There are 16 residues in the CDR3. V was pared by 5 bases and J by 5 bases, with 10 bases of the junction left unmatched. Germline-derived CDR1 and CDR2 are SEHNR and FQNEAQ (reference sequence).

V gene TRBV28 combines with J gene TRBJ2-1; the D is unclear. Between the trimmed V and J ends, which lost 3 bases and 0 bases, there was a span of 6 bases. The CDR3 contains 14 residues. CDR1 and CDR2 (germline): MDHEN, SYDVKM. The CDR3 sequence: CASSFTNSYNEQFF. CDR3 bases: TGTGCCAGCAGTTTCACTAACTCCTACAATGAGCAGTTCTTC.

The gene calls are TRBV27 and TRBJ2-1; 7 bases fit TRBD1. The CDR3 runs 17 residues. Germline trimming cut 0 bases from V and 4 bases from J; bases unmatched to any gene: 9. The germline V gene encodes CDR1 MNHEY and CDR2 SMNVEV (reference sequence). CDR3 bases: TGTGCCAGCAGTTTATCCTCCGGGACAGAAACTTACAATGAGCAGTTCTTC. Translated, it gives CASSLSSGTETYNEQFF.

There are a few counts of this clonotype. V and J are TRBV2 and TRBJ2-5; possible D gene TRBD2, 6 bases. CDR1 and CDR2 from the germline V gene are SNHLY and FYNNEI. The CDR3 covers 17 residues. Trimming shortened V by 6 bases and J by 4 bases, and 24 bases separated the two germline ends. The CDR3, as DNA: TGTGCCAGCAGCGCTGGACTAACTTTAACGAATTCAGAGACCCAGTACTTC. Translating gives CASSAGLTLTNSETQYF.

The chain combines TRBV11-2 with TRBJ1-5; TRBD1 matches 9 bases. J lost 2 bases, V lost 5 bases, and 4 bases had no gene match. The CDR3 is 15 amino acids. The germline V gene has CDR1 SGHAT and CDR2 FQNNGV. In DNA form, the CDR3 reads TGTGCCAGCAGCCCGGGACAGGGTGGCAATCAGCCCCAGCATTTT. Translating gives CASSPGQGGNQPQHF.

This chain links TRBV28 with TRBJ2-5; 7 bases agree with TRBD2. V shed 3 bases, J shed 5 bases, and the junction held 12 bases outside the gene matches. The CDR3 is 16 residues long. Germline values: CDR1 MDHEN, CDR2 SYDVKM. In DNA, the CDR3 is TGTGCCAGCAGTTTCAGCCCTACAGTGGGAGGGGAGACCCAGTACTTC. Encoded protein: CASSFSPTVGGETQYF.

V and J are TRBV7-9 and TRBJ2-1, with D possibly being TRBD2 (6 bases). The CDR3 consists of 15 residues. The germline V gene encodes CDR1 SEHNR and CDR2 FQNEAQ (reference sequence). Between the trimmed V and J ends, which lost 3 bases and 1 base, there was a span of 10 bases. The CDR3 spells CASSFREWSYNEQFF. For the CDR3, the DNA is TGTGCCAGCAGCTTCCGGGAGTGGTCCTACAATGAGCAGTTCTTC. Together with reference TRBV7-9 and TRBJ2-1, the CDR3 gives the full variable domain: DTGVSQNPRHKITKRGQNVTFRCDPISEHNRLYWYRQTLGQGPEFLTYFQNEAQLEKSRLLSDRFSAERPKGSFSTLEIQRTEQGDSAMYLCASSFREWSYNEQFFGPGTRLTVL.

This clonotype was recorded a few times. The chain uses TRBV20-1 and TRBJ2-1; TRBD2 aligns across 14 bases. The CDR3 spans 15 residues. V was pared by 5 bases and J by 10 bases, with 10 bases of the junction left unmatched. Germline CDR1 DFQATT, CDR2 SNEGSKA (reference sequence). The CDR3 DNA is TGCAGTGCTGCCCCGACTAGCGGGGGGGCTCTGGAGCAGTTCTTC. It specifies CSAAPTSGGALEQFF.

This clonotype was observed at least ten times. This CDR3 is CASSSGGLAYNEQFF. The DNA for the CDR3 is TGTGCCAGCAGCTCAGGGGGGCTTGCCTACAATGAGCAGTTCTTC. The chain joins TRBV7-6 to TRBJ2-1, with a tentative D call TRBD1 (7 bases). Looked up from germline, CDR1 is SGHVS and CDR2 is FNYEAQ. V was trimmed by 4 bases and J by 2 bases, leaving 12 bases between them. The CDR3 has 15 amino acids.

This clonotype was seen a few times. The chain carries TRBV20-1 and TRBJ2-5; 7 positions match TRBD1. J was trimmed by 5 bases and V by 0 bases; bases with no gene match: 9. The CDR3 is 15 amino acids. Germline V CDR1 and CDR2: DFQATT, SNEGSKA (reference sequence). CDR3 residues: CSARDRYRGEETQYF. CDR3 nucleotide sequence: TGCAGTGCTAGAGACCGTTACAGGGGCGAGGAGACCCAGTACTTC.

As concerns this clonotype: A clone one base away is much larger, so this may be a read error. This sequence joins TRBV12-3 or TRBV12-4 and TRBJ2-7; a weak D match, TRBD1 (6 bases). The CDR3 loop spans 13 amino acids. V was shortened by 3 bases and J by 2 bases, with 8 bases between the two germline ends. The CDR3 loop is CASSFDRPYEQYF. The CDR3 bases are TGTGCCAGCAGTTTCGACAGGCCCTACGAGCAGTACTTC.

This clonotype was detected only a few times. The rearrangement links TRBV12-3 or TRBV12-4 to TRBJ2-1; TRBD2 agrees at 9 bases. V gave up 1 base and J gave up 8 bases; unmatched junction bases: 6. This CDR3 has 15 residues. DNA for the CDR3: TGTGCCAGCAGTTTAGTTAGCGGGAGAGGAGATGAGCAGTTCTTC. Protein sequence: CASSLVSGRGDEQFF.

The CDR3 reads CASSSTGGAGNEQFF. The DNA of the CDR3 is TGTGCCAGCAGCTCCACAGGGGGCGCAGGGAATGAGCAGTTCTTC. The V call is TRBV7-9, the J call TRBJ2-1; 9 positions agree with TRBD1. The J segment lost 7 bases and the V segment lost 4 bases, leaving 8 bases of the junction unmatched. The CDR3 is made up of 15 amino acids. Germline lookup yields CDR1 SEHNR and CDR2 FQNEAQ (reference sequence).